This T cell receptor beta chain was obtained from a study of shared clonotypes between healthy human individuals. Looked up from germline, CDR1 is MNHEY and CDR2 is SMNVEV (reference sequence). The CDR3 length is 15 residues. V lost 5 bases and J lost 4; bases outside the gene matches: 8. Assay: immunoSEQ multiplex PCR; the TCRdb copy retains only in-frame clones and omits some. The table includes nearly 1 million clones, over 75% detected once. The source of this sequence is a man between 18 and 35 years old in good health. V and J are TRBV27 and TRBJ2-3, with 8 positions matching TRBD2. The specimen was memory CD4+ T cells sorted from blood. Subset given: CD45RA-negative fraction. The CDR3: CASSPRSGGADTQYF. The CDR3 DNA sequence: TGTGCCAGCAGTCCCCGGAGCGGGGGCGCAGATACGCAGTATTTT.